This TCR beta chain was captured by sequencing in a study of blood T cell repertoires in COVID-19. CDR1 is ENHRY, CDR2 SYGVKD, per germline. The CDR3 is 13 amino acids. Trimming took 7 bases from V and 1 from J, leaving 10 bases between them. Authors' methods: For nucleated cells, counts were estimated from reference gene primer amplification. This table comes from immunoSEQ multiplex PCR, and its TCRdb copy is limited to in-frame clones, with some not included. That table is the source of V, J and clone size, and D and trimming were worked out from the DNA. The sample yields 350,000 to 550,000 clones, roughly nine tenths seen once. The cohort comprised adults aged about 18 to 100 years residing in about 25 US areas. Researchers sorted participants into cohorts using their self-reported clinical history.

The sequence was obtained from a woman aged 18 to 35 with acute COVID-19. The material sequenced was PBMCs or T cells enriched from blood (not recorded which). The chain links TRBV10-3 to TRBJ1-1; the D gene is possibly TRBD1 (5 bases). CDR3 DNA sequence: TGTGCCATCAATGGGGCGAAGAACACTGAAGCTTTCTTT. Translation gives CAINGAKNTEAFF.